A selection of T cell receptor beta chains follows, all from one sample in a study of blood T cell repertoires in COVID-19. Sequencing used immunoSEQ multiplex PCR; TCRdb keeps in-frame clones, though not all of them. The sample comprises nearly 300,000 clones, approximately 84% of which are singletons, and more than 1.2% rests with the top ten. The sample was peripheral blood. These receptor sequences come from a human donor with COVID-19, enrolled during active disease. The donor label of this sample is uncertain. The CDR3 runs from the conserved cysteine through the conserved F or W. D genes are given only for firm matches.

d_gene | j_gene | v_gene | CDR3aa | CDR3nt
- | TRBJ2-5 | TRBV18 | CASSYQETQYF | TGTGCCAGCTCCTACCAAGAGACCCAGTACTTC
- | TRBJ2-1 | TRBV20-1 | CSGGGNEQFF | TGCAGTGGTGGCGGCAATGAGCAGTTCTTC
TRBD2 | TRBJ2-7 | TRBV15 | CATSRDRGSQYF | TGTGCCACCAGCAGAGATCGCGGGAGTCAGTACTTC
TRBD1 | TRBJ1-2 | TRBV6-5 | CASKPGQASGGYTF | TGTGCCAGCAAGCCGGGACAGGCGTCGGGTGGCTACACCTTC
- | TRBJ1-1 | TRBV3-1/TRBV3-2 | CASSQGDYTEAFF | TGTGCCAGCAGCCAGGGGGACTACACTGAAGCTTTCTTT
- | TRBJ1-5 | TRBV19 | CASSKGGGSYQPQHF | TGTGCCAGTAGCAAAGGGGGGGGTAGCTATCAGCCCCAGCATTTT
TRBD1 | TRBJ2-7 | TRBV7-3 | CASSTRPGQNYEQYF | TGTGCCAGCAGCACCCGACCGGGACAGAACTACGAGCAGTACTTC
- | TRBJ2-7 | TRBV7-2 | CASSRGLSYEQYF | TGTGCCAGTAGCCGAGGGTTGTCATACGAGCAGTACTTC
- | TRBJ1-2 | TRBV19 | CASSLQEGGYTF | TGTGCCAGTAGTCTACAGGAGGGCGGCTACACCTTC
- | TRBJ1-1 | TRBV5-1 | CASSLEGWTEAFF | TGCGCCAGCAGCTTGGAGGGGTGGACTGAAGCTTTCTTT
- | TRBJ1-1 | TRBV29-1 | CSVEEQMNTEAFF | TGCAGCGTTGAAGAGCAGATGAACACTGAAGCTTTCTTT
- | TRBJ1-4 | TRBV7-2 | CATAGSPNEKLFF | TGTGCCACTGCAGGGTCTCCTAATGAAAAACTGTTTTTT
- | TRBJ2-1 | TRBV19 | CASMYDKYYNEQFF | TGTGCCAGTATGTACGACAAATACTACAATGAGCAGTTCTTC
TRBD1 | TRBJ2-5 | TRBV11-1 | CASSLADGTGGRETQYF | TGTGCCAGCAGCTTAGCGGACGGGACAGGGGGCCGAGAGACCCAGTACTTC
TRBD2 | TRBJ2-1 | TRBV11-3 | CASSRSRGASGRLGEQFF | TGTGCCAGCAGCCGTTCCAGAGGGGCTAGCGGGAGATTGGGTGAGCAGTTCTTC
TRBD1 | TRBJ1-6 | TRBV2 | CASSRDRGSYNSPLHF | TGTGCCAGCAGCAGGGACAGGGGGTCCTATAATTCACCCCTCCACTTT